The 2 T cell receptor beta chains in this list originate from one sample, sequenced in a study of glioma-infiltrating T cells. Using RNA template, CDR3s of TCR alpha and beta were amplified with iRepertoire arm-PCR. TCRdb re-derived calls from the multiplex PCR reads in MiXCR, one entry per CDR3 protein. The sample has roughly 130,000 distinct CDR3 sequences, around 25% seen once. Sequencing used glioma tissue, nonneoplastic brain tissue, or PBMCs (not recorded which). These receptors were obtained from a human donor with low-grade glioma or glioblastoma, undergoing nonglioma brain surgery, or in good health (not recorded which).

This clonotype was counted a single time. The chain has TRBV6-6 and TRBJ2-3; D is unclear. This CDR3 comprises 17 residues. The germline gives CDR1 MNHNY, CDR2 SVGAGI (reference sequence). Between the trimmed V and J ends, which lost 1 base and 3 bases, there was a span of 17 bases. The chain's CDR3 is CASSYLPGRGVTDTQYF. For the CDR3, the DNA is TGTGCCAGCAGTTACTTACCGGGCCGCGGTGTGACAGATACGCAGTATTTT.

This clonotype was seen at least ten times. The chain combines TRBV27 with TRBJ1-2; 8 nucleotides agree with TRBD1. Trimming took 3 bases from V and 2 from J; bases not matched to a gene: 2. The CDR3 totals 14 residues. CDR1 and CDR2 from the germline V gene are MNHEY and SMNVEV (reference sequence). CDR3 bases: TGTGCCAGCAGTTTGGCAGGGGGCAACTATGGCTACACCTTC. Protein sequence: CASSLAGGNYGYTF.